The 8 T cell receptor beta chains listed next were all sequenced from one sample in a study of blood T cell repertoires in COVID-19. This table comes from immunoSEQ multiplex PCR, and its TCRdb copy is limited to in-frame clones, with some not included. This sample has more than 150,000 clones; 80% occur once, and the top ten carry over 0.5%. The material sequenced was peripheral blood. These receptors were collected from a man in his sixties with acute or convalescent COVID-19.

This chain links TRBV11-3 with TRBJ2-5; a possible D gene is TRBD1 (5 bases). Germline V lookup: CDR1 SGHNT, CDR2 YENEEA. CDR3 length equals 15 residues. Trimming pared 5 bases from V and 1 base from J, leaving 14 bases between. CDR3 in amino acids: CASSPNQGSQETQYF. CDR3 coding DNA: TGTGCCAGCAGCCCCAACCAGGGCAGCCAAGAGACCCAGTACTTC.

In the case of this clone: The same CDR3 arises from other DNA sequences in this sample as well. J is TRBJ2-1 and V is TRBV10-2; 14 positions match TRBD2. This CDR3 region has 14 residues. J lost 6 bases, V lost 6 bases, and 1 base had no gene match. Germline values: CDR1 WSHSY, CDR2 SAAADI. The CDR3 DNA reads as TGCGCCAGCAGGGGACTAGCGGGAGCCAATGAGCAGTTCTTC. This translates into CASRGLAGANEQFF.

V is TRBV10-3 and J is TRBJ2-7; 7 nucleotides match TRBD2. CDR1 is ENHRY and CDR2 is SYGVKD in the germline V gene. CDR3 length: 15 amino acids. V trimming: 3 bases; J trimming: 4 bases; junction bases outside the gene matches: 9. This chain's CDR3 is CAISDHGRESYEQYF. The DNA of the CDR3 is TGTGCCATCAGTGATCACGGGCGGGAGTCGTACGAGCAGTACTTC.

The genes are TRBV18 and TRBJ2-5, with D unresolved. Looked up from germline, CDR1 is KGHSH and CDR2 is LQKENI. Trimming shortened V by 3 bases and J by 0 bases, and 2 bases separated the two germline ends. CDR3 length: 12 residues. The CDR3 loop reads CASSPNQETQYF. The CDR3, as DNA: TGTGCCAGCTCACCTAACCAAGAGACCCAGTACTTC.

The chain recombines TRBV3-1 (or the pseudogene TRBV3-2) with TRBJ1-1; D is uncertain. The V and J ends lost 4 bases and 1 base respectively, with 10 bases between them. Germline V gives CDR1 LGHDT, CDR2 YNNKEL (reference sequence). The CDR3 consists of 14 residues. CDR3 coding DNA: TGTGCCAGCAGCCGCGGCGAAGGGAACACTGAAGCTTTCTTT. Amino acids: CASSRGEGNTEAFF.

CDR3 bases: TGCGCCAGCAGCCTTACAGGGGGGATGAACGAGCAGTACTTC. This translates into CASSLTGGMNEQYF. V gene TRBV4-3 combines with J gene TRBJ2-7, with TRBD1 identical over 8 bases. CDR3 length: 14 residues. Per germline, CDR1 LGHNA and CDR2 YSLEER. With 4 bases clipped from V and 5 bases from J, the junction kept 7 bases outside the gene matches.

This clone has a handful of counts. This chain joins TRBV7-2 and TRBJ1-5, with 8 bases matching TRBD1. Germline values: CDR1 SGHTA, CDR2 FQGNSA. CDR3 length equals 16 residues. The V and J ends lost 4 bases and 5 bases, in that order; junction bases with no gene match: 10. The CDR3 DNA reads TGTGCCAGCAGCTCGTCGTGGGACAGGAAAGATCAGCCCCAGCATTTT. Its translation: CASSSSWDRKDQPQHF.

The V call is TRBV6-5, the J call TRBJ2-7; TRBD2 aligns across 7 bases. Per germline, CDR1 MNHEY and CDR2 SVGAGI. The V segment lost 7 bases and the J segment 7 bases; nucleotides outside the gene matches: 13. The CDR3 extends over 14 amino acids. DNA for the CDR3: TGTGCCAGCATGAGCGGGGCGGCTTTAAGGGAGCAGTACTTC. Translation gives CASMSGAALREQYF.